This T cell receptor beta chain emerged from a study of human T cells and chemical hapten exposure. Looking at the study overall: The variation in per-sample TCR yields arose mainly from small differences in pooled library volumes. Study-wide points: TCRs above 1 in 1000 frequency stayed constant with DPC sensitization.

TCRdb processed the RACE reads anew with MiXCR; each CDR3 protein has one entry. In the table there are about 82,000 distinct CDR3 sequences, over 10% of which are singletons. Time point defined: patch test 3, about 24 weeks after DPC sensitization. The sample's treatment: therapeutic diphenylcyclopropenone sensitization with weekly scalp DPC. This clonotype appeared many times. The antigen remains undetermined. The CDR3 is made up of 14 amino acids. Looked up from germline, CDR1 is MNHEY and CDR2 is SMNVEV (reference sequence). Unmatched junction bases numbered 8, after V lost 2 bases and J lost 7 bases.

The sequences come from whole blood, collected in connection with sensitization to the hapten diphenylcyclopropenone (DPC). This TCR was recovered from a woman aged 50 to 60 with alopecia areata. Some clones in this sample may be carry-over from other donors' samples. The J gene is TRBJ2-7, the V gene TRBV27, with 7 bases aligning to TRBD1. CDR3 in DNA: TGTGCCAGCAGTTTAAGACAGGGTTTCGGGGAGCAGTACTTC. This translates into CASSLRQGFGEQYF.